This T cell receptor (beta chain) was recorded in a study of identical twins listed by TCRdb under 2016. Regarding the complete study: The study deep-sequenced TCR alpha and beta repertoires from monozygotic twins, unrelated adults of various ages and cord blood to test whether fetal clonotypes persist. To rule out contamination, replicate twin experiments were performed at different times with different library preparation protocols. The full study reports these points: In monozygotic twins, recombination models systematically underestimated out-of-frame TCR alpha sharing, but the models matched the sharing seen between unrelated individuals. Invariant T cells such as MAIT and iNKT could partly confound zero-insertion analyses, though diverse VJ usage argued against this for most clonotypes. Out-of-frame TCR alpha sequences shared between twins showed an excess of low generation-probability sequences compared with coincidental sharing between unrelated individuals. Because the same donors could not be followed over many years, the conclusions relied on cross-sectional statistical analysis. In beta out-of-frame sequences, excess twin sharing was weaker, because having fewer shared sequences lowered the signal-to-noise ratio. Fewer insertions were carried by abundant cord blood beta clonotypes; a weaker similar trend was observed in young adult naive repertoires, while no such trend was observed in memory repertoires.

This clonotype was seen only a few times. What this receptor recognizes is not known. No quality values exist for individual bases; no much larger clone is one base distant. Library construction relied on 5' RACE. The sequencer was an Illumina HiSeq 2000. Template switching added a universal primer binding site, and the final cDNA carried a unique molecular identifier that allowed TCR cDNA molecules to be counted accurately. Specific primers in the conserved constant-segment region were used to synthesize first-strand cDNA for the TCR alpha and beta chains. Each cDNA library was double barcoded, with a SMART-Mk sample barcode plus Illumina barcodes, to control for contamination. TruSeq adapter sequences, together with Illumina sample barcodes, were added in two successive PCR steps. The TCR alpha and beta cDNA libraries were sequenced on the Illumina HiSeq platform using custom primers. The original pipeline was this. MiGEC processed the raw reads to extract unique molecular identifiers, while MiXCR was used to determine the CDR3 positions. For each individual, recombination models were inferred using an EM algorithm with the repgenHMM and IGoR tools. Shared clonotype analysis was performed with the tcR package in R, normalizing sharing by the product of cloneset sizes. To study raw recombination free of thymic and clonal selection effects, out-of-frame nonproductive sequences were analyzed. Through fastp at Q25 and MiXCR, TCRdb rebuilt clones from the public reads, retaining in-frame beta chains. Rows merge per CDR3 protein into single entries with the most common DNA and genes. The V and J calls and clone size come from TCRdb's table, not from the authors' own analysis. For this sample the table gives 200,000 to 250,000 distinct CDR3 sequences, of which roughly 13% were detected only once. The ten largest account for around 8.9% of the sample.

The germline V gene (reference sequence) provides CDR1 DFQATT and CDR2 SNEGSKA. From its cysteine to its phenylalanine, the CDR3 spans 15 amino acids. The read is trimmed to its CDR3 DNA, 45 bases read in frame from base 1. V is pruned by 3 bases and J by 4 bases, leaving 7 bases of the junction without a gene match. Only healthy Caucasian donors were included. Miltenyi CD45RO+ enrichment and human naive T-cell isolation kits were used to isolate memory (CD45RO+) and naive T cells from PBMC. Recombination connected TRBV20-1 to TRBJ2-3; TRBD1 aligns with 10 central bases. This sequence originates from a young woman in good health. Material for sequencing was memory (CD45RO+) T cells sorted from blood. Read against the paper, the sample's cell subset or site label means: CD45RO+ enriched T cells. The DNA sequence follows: TGCAGTGCTAGTTCCCCGGGACAGGGGCCAGATACGCAGTATTTT. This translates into CSASSPGQGPDTQYF.